The 7 T cell receptor beta chains listed next were all sequenced from one sample in a study of cytomegalovirus exposure and HLA in healthy donors (dated 2017 in TCRdb). Library method: the immunoSEQ multiplex PCR assay. This is the immuneACCESS table as TCRdb keeps it, with only in-frame sequences that have V and J called. A part of the clones is gone; compared with another copy, unresolved V genes explain less than half, and the rest is unexplained. The sample table holds fewer than 200,000 clones, of which over 85% were seen once. The top ten clones comprise 4% to 5% of the sample. The sequenced material came from PBMCs. These receptors were taken from a man between 18 and 35 years old in good health and CMV-seropositive.

This clone was recorded only once. This chain links TRBV27 with TRBJ2-7, with D perhaps TRBD2 (6 bases). Germline CDR1 reads MNHEY; CDR2 reads SMNVEV (reference sequence). The CDR3 is 13 amino acids. The V and J ends lost 4 bases and 1 base respectively, with 8 bases between them. The chain's CDR3 is CASSWEASYEQYF. CDR3 DNA: TGTGCCAGCAGTTGGGAGGCGTCCTACGAGCAGTACTTC.

The count of this clone is one. The chain carries TRBV6-5 and TRBJ2-2, with 7 positions matching TRBD2. V lost 2 bases, J lost 6 bases, and 6 bases stayed unmatched. CDR3 length equals 15 residues. Germline CDR1 is MNHEY and CDR2 is SVGAGI. DNA of the CDR3: TGTGCCAGCAGTTACGGGGGGGGAGGGGCCGGGGAGCTGTTTTTT. Amino acids: CASSYGGGGAGELFF.

In this sample, this clone turned up many times. The chain couples TRBV4-2 to TRBJ2-1; 11 bases fit TRBD1. CDR3 length equals 16 residues. V lost 0 bases to trimming and J lost 6 bases; unmatched junction nucleotides: 4. The germline gives CDR1 LGHNA, CDR2 YNFKEQ. The CDR3 DNA follows: TGTGCCAGCAGCCAAGATCTAGGGACAGGGGGCAATGAGCAGTTCTTC. Translating it yields CASSQDLGTGGNEQFF.

This chain connects TRBV5-1 to TRBJ2-1, with TRBD2 matching over 13 bases. J lost 4 bases, V lost 3 bases, and 10 bases had no gene match. Germline CDR1 SGHRS, CDR2 YFSETQ. The CDR3 runs 18 residues. The CDR3 region is CASSSGLAGVGRYNEQFF. CDR3 sequence (DNA): TGCGCCAGCAGCTCCGGACTAGCGGGAGTTGGGCGGTACAATGAGCAGTTCTTC.

This rearrangement joins TRBV5-8 to TRBJ2-7, with 9 nucleotides matching TRBD2. From germline, CDR1 is SGHTS and CDR2 YDEGEE. The V gene end was trimmed by 1 base and the J gene end by 3 bases; junction bases not matched to a gene: 2. This CDR3 has 14 residues. The chain's CDR3 is CASSLTAGGYEQYF. The CDR3 DNA reads as TGTGCCAGCAGCTTGACAGCGGGAGGCTACGAGCAGTACTTC.

The V call is TRBV6-1, the J call TRBJ1-1; D gene ambiguous. CDR3 length: 13 residues. Germline lookup yields CDR1 MNHNS and CDR2 SASEGT. V lost 7 bases and J lost 0, with 9 bases in between. CDR3 region: CASIGEMNTEAFF. CDR3 nucleotide sequence: TGTGCCAGCATTGGGGAGATGAACACTGAAGCTTTCTTT.

The chain has TRBV7-8 and TRBJ2-7, with D perhaps TRBD1 (6 bases). Germline lookup yields CDR1 SGHVS and CDR2 FQNEAQ. V lost 2 bases to trimming and J lost 1 base, with 15 bases between them. The CDR3 length is 16 residues. CDR3 nucleotide sequence: TGTGCCAGCAGCTTACAACGTCTGGGACATTCCTACGAGCAGTACTTC. Translated, it gives CASSLQRLGHSYEQYF.